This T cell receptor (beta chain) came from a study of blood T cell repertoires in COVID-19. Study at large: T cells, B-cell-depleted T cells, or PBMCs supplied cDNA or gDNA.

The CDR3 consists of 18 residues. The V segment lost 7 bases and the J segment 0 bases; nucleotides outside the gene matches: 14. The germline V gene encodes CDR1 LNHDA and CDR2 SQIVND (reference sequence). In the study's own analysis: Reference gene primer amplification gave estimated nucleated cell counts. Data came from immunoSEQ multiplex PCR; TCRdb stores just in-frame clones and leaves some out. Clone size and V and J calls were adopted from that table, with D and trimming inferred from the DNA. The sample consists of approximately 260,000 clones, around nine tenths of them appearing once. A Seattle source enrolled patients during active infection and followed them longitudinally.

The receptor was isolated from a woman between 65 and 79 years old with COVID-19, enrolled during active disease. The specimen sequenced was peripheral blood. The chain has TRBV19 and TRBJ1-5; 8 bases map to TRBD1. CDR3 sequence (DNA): TGTGCCAGTAATACAATCAGGGGGCCGATGTATAGCAATCAGCCCCAGCATTTT. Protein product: CASNTIRGPMYSNQPQHF.